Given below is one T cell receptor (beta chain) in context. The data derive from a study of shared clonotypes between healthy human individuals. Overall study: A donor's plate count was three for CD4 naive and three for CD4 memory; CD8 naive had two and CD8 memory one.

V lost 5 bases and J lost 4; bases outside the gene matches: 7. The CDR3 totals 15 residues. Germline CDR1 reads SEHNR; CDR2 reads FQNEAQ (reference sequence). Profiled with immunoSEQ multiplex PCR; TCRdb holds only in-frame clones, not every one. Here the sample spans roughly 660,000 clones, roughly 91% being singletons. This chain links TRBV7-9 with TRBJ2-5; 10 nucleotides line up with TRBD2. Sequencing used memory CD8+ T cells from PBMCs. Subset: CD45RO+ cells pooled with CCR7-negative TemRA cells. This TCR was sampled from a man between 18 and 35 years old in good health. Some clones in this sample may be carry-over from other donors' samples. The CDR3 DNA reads TGTGCCAGCAGCCCCGATAGCGGGAGGCCAGAGACCCAGTACTTC. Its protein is CASSPDSGRPETQYF.